The entry that follows covers one T cell receptor (beta chain) sequence. Its matching antigen is unknown. The sample originates from a study of cytomegalovirus exposure and HLA in healthy donors. The V end was cut by 2 bases, the J end by 2 bases, with 4 bases between. The CDR3 has 13 amino acids. Germline V gives CDR1 MGHDK, CDR2 SYGVNS. Profiled with immunoSEQ multiplex PCR; TCRdb holds only in-frame clones, not every one. This repertoire shows over 200,000 clones, over 80% found once; its top ten account for roughly 6%. Study observations and caveats: A subsequent analysis found that TCR clusters from the first cohort also tended to co-occur in the approximately 120 validation repertoires, with under 95% of cluster scores above 0.

Sequencing was performed on PBMCs. V and J are TRBV25-1 and TRBJ1-5, with D hard to call. The receptor's source is a woman aged 18 to 35 in good health and CMV-seronegative. The CDR3 sequence: CASSEQGNQPQHF. Here the CDR3 DNA reads TGTGCCAGCAGTGAACAGGGCAATCAGCCCCAGCATTTT.